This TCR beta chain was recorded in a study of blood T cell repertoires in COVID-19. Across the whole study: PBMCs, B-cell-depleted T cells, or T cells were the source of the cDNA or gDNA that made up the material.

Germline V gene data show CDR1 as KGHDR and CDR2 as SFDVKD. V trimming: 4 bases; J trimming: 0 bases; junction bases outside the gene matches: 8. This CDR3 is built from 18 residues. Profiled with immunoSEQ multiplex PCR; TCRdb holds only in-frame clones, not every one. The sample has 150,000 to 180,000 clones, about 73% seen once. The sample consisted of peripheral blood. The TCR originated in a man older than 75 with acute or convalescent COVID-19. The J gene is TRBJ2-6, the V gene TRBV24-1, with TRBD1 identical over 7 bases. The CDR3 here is CATSDLSRDSSGANVLTF. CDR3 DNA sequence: TGTGCCACCAGTGACTTATCCCGGGACAGCTCTGGGGCCAACGTCCTGACTTTC.